This is a list of T cell receptor beta chains from one sample in a study of CD8 T cells in Susac syndrome. TCRdb fed the immunoSEQ multiplex PCR reads into MiXCR, producing one record per CDR3 protein. The sample holds around 180,000 distinct CDR3 sequences, roughly 92% seen once. The sample comprised CD4+ T cells from PBMCs. The receptors were gathered from a human donor with multiple sclerosis. The CDR3 runs from the conserved cysteine through the conserved F or W. The D gene is left open where the match is weak.

D gene	V gene	J gene	CDR3 protein
-	TRBV3-1	TRBJ1-4	CASSQGLRKKLFF
-	TRBV6-2/TRBV6-3	TRBJ1-5	CASSSARQNQPQHF
-	TRBV9	TRBJ1-2	CASSVGGYGYTF
TRBD1	TRBV9	TRBJ2-6	CASSGTGTGANVLTF
TRBD1	TRBV2	TRBJ1-1	CASKGATMNTEAFF
TRBD2	TRBV5-4	TRBJ2-3	CASSYQRETGTDTQYF
-	TRBV18	TRBJ2-5	CASSPGGLRETQYF
TRBD2	TRBV10-1	TRBJ2-7	CASSEGGSGRGYEQYF
TRBD2	TRBV2	TRBJ2-1	CASKRTSGNYNEQFF
TRBD2	TRBV20-1	TRBJ2-3	CSASTSGPTDTQYF
TRBD2	TRBV19	TRBJ2-1	CASSITGSGASNEQFF
-	TRBV6-5	TRBJ1-3	CASSYPAGDTIYF
-	TRBV18	TRBJ2-7	CASSPATRGEQYF
TRBD1	TRBV5-1	TRBJ2-3	CASSWGTADMNTQYF
-	TRBV2	TRBJ2-2	CASSPGHGHTGELFF
-	TRBV7-2	TRBJ1-5	CASSLSGTYQPQHF
-	TRBV28	TRBJ1-5	CTVGHNQPQHF
TRBD2	TRBV4-2	TRBJ2-3	CASSQERAAGGPRYF
TRBD2	TRBV10-3	TRBJ2-7	CAIAYGGSSEQYF
TRBD2	TRBV3-1	TRBJ2-5	CASSRGLQETQYF